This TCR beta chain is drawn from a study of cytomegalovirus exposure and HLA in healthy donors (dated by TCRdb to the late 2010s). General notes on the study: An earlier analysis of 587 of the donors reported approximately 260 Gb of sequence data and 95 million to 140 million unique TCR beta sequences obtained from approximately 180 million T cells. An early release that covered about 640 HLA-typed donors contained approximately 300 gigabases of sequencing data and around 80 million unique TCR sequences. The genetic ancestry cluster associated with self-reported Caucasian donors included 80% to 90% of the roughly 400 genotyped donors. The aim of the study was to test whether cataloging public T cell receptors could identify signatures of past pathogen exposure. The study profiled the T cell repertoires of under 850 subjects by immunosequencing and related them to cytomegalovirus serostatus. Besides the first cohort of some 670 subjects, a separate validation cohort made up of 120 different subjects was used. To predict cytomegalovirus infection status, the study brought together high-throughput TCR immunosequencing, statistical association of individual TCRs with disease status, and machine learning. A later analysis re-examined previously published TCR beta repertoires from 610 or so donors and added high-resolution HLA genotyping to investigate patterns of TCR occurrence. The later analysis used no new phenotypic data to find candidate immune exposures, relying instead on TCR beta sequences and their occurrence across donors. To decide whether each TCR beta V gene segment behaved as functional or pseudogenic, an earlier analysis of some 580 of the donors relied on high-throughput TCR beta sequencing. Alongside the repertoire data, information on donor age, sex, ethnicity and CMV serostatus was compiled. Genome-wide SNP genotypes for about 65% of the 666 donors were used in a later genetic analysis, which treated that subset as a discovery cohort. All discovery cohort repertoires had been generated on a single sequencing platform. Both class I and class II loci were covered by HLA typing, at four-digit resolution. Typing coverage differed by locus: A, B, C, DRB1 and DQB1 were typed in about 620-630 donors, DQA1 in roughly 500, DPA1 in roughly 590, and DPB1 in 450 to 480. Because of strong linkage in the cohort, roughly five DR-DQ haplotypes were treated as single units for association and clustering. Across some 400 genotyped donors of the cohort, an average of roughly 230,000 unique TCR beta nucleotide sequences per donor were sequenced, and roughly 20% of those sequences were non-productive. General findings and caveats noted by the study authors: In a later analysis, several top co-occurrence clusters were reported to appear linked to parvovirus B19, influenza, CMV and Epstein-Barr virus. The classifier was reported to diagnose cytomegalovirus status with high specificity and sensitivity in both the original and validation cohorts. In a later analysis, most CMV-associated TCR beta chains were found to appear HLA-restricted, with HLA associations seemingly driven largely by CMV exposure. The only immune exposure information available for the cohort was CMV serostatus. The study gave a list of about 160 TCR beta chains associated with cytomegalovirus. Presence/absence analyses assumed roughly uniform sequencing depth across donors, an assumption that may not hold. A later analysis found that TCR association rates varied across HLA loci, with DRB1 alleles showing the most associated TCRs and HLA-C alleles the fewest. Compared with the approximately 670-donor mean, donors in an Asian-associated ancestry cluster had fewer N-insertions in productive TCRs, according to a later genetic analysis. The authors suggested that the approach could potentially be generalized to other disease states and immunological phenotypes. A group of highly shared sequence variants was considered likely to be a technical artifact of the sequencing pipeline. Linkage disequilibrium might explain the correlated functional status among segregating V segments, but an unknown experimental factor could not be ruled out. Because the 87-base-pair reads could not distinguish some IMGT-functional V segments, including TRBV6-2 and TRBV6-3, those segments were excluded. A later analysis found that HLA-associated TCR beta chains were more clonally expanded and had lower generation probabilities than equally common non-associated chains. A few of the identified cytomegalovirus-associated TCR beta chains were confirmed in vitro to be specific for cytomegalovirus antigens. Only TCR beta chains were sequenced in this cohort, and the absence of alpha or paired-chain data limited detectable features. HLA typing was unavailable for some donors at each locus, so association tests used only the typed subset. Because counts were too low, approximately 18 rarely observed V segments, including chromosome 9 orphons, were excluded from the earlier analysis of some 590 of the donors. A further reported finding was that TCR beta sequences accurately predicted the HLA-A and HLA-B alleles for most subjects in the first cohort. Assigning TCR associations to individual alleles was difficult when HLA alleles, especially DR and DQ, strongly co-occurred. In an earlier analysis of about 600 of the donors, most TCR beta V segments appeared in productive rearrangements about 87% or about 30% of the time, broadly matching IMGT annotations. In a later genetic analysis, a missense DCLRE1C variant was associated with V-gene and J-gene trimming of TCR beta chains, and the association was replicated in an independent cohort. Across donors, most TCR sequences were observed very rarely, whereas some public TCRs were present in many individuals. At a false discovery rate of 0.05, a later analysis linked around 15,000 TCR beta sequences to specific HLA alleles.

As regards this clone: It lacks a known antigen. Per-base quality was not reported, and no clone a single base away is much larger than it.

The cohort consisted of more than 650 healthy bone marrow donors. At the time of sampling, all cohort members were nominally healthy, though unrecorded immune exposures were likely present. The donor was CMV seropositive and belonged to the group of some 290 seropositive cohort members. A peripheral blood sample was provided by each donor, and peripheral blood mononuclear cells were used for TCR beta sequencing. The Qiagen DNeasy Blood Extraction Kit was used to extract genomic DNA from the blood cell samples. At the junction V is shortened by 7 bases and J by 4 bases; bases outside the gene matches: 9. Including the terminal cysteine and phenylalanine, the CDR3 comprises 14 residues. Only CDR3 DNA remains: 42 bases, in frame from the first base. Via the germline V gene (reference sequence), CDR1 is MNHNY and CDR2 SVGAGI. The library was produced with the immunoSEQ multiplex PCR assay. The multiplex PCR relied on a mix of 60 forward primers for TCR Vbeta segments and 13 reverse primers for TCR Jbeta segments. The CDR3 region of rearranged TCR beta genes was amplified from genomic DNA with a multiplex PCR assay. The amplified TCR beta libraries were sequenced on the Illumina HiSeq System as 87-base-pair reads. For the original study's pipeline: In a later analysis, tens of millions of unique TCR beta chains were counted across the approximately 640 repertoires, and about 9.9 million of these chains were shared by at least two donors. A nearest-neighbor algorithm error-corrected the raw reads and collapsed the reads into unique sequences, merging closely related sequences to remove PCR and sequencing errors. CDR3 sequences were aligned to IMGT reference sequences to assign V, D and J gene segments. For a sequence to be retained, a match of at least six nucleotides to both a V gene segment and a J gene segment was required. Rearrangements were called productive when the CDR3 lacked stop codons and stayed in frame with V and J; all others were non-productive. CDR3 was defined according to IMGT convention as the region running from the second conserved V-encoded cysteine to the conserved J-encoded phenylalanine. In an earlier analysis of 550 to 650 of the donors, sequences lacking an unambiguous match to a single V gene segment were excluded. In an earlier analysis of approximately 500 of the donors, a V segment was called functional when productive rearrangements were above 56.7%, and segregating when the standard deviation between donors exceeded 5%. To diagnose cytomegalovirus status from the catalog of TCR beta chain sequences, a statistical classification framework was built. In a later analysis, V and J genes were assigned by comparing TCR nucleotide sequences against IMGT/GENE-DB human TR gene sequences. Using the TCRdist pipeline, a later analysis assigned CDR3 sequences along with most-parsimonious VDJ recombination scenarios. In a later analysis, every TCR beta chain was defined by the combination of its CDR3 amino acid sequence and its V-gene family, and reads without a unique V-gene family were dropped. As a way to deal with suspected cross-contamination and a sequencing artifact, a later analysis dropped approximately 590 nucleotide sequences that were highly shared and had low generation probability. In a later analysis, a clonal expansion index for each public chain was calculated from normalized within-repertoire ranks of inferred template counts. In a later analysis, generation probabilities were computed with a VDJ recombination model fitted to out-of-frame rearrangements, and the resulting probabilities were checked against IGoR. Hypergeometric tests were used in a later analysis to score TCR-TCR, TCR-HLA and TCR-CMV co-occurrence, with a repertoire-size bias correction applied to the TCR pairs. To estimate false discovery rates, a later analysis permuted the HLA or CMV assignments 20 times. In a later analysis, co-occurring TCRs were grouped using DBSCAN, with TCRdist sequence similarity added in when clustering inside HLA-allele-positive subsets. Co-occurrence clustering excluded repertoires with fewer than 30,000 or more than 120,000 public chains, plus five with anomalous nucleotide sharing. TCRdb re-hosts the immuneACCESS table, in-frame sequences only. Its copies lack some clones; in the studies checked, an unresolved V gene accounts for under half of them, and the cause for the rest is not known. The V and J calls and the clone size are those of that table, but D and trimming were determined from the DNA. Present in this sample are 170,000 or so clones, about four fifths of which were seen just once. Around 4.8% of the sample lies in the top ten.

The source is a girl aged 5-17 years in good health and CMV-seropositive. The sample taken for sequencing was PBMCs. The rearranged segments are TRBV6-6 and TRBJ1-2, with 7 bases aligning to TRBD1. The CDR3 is CASTYRGQSYGYTF. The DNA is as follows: TGTGCCAGCACCTATAGGGGGCAGAGCTATGGCTACACCTTC.